This TCR beta chain comes out of a study of response to subunit inactivated influenza vaccine. With respect to this clonotype: Its antigen is not identified.

The V gene's germline CDR1 is MNHEY and CDR2 SMNVEV (reference sequence). V was trimmed by 5 bases and J by 5 bases, leaving 15 bases between them. This CDR3 is built from 14 residues. TCRdb redid the calling of the RT-PCR reads with MiXCR, one entry per CDR3 protein. Counted here are hundreds of thousands of distinct CDR3 sequences, roughly 13% occurring once; the ten biggest clones make up less than 9%. Overall study results and limits: Each seasonal influenza vaccination recruits few new T cells, the authors suggested.

Specimen: PBMCs from blood, collected approximately 15 days before vaccination. This chain links TRBV27 with TRBJ2-5; TRBD1 is a possible D gene (6 bases). The sequence was collected from a man aged 50 or older who received an inactivated influenza vaccine. CDR3 nucleotide sequence: TGTGCCAGCAGTACCGAGGACAGTGCCGAGACCCAGTACTTC. The encoded protein is CASSTEDSAETQYF.